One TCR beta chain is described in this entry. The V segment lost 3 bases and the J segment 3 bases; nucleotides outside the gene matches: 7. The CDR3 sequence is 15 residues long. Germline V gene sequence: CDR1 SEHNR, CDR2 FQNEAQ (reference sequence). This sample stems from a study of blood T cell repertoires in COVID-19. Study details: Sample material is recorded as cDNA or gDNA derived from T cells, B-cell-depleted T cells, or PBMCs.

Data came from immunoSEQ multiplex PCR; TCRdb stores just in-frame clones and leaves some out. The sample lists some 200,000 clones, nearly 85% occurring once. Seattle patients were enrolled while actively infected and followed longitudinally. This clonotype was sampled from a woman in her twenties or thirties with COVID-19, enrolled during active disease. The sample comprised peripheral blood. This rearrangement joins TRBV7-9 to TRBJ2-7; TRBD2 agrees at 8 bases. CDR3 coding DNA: TGTGCCAGCAGCTTGGGGCGGGGGGTCGTCTACGAGCAGTACTTC. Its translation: CASSLGRGVVYEQYF. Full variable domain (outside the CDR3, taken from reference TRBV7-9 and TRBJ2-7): DTGVSQNPRHKITKRGQNVTFRCDPISEHNRLYWYRQTLGQGPEFLTYFQNEAQLEKSRLLSDRFSAERPKGSFSTLEIQRTEQGDSAMYLCASSLGRGVVYEQYFGPGTRLTVT.